The T cell receptor (beta chain) under discussion was sequenced for a study of T cell responses to AZD1222 COVID-19 vaccine. Study results and caveats: Of the AZD1222 recipients, only 5 or 6 were seropositive at baseline. Dominant at 160-218 and 743-854, vaccine-associated CD4 TCRs also spanned spike.

The data were produced by immunoSEQ multiplex PCR, yet TCRdb's version contains in-frame clones alone and is incomplete. This table has approximately 100,000 clones, approximately 88% appearing once. Trimming took 4 bases from V and 1 from J, leaving 17 bases between them. CDR3 length equals 16 residues. Germline CDR1 reads SGHDT; CDR2 reads YYEEEE. Comment on this clone: The antigen is unknown.

The chain uses TRBV5-6 and TRBJ2-5; D is uncertain. The sequence was obtained from an adult in good health. The input for sequencing was peripheral blood, taken on day 0 of AZD1222 vaccination. The CDR3 loop is CASSLIDIRVQETQYF. Here the CDR3 DNA reads TGTGCCAGCAGCCTCATAGACATTCGGGTCCAAGAGACCCAGTACTTC.